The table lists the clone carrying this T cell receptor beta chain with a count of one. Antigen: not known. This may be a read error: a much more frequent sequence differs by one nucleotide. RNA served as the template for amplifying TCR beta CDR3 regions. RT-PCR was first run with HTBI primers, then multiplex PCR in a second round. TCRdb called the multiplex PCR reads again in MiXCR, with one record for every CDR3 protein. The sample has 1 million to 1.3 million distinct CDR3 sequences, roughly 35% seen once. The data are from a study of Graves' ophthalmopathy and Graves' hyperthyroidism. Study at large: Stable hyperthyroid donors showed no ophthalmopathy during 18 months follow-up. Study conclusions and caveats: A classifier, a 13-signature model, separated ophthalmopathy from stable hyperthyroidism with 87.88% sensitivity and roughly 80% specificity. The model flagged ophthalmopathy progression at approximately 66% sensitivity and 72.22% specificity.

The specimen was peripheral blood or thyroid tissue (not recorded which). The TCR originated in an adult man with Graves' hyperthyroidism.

CDR3 protein: CAGSPEEGDEQYF. In DNA form, the CDR3 reads TGTGCCGGCAGCCCAGAGGAGGGGGACGAGCAGTACTTC. V usage is TRBV7-7 and J usage is TRBJ2-7; TRBD1 or TRBD2 may be the D gene (6 bases each). This CDR3 region has 13 residues. CDR1 and CDR2 from the germline V gene are SSHAT and FNYEAQ (reference sequence).